The rows below give T cell receptor beta chains drawn from one sample of a study of blood T cell repertoires in COVID-19. The method was immunoSEQ multiplex PCR; TCRdb's version includes in-frame clones alone and lacks a portion of them. The repertoire has 350,000 or so clones, roughly 90% of them found once; the top ten carry about 3.9%. Sequences were obtained from peripheral blood. All receptors derive from an older woman with COVID-19, enrolled during active disease. Each CDR3 is given with its conserved first and last residue. The order of the fields is CDR3 protein, clone size, V gene, J gene, D gene. A D gene is named only where the DNA matches it firmly. Rows give clone size only sometimes, using once, few, many, or a class for an expanded clone.

CASSPTSGGYNEQFF	NA	TRBV18	TRBJ2-1	TRBD2
CASSRETAYQPQHF	NA	TRBV7-2	TRBJ1-5	NA
CASSPQTDINAGYTF	NA	TRBV18	TRBJ1-2	NA
CASSPDRGSYNEQFF	NA	TRBV19	TRBJ2-1	TRBD1
CASSPRQVAYEQYF	NA	TRBV27	TRBJ2-7	NA
CASSYPSGGARGEQFF	NA	TRBV6-5	TRBJ2-1	TRBD2
CASSVPGVYEQYF	NA	TRBV5-4	TRBJ2-7	NA
CASGLAGGYNEQFF	NA	TRBV6-5	TRBJ2-1	TRBD2
CASSIINTGELFF	once	TRBV19	TRBJ2-2	NA
CASSPWGVGSNYGYTF	NA	TRBV7-2	TRBJ1-2	NA
CASSQALRYENTEAFF	NA	TRBV5-4	TRBJ1-1	NA
CASSPGLAGGPRTDTQYF	NA	TRBV11-2	TRBJ2-3	TRBD2
CASRPQTSGGFTDTQYF	NA	TRBV5-5	TRBJ2-3	TRBD2
CASSPRGYGTGELFF	NA	TRBV11-3	TRBJ2-2	NA
CASARAGHSGANVLTF	once	TRBV7-6	TRBJ2-6	NA
CASSQSGGKADGYTF	NA	TRBV4-2	TRBJ1-2	NA
CASSPQSGPAYEQYF	NA	TRBV3-1/TRBV3-2	TRBJ2-7	NA
CASSQSGHGQHF	NA	TRBV3-1/TRBV3-2	TRBJ1-5	NA
CASSLQGYTEAFF	once	TRBV6-4	TRBJ1-1	TRBD1
CASSLAPGLTDTQYF	NA	TRBV11-2	TRBJ2-3	NA
CASSVTRGVNYGYTF	NA	TRBV7-8	TRBJ1-2	NA
CASSIGGTLTEAFF	NA	TRBV19	TRBJ1-1	NA
CASSVSGGNTEAFF	NA	TRBV25-1	TRBJ1-1	NA
CASSLGVHSGNTIYF	NA	TRBV25-1	TRBJ1-3	NA
CASSASGGIGELFF	NA	TRBV9	TRBJ2-2	TRBD2
CASSPMGSGETQYF	NA	TRBV5-5	TRBJ2-5	NA
CASSLELHSGNTIYF	NA	TRBV7-6	TRBJ1-3	NA
CASSEAGGQKSPLYGYTF	NA	TRBV2	TRBJ1-2	NA
CASRTGDYGYTF	NA	TRBV28	TRBJ1-2	NA
CASSLPGMGSNEKLFF	once	TRBV5-8	TRBJ1-4	NA
CAWSKTTGVTDTQYF	NA	TRBV30	TRBJ2-3	TRBD1
CASGRQGSTGELFF	once	TRBV7-2	TRBJ2-2	TRBD1
CASRQGSSNQPQHF	NA	TRBV6-5	TRBJ1-5	NA
CASSFSGNTGELFF	NA	TRBV5-1	TRBJ2-2	NA
CATSDSRTGGSGELFF	NA	TRBV24-1	TRBJ2-2	TRBD1
CASTAQVNTEAFF	NA	TRBV7-2	TRBJ1-1	NA
CASSPPRTGLGGYTF	NA	TRBV18	TRBJ1-2	NA
CASSPGLLDGELFF	NA	TRBV5-1	TRBJ2-2	NA
CSASVRGYGTEAFF	NA	TRBV20-1	TRBJ1-1	NA
CASSLAPQTSGGARDTQYF	NA	TRBV5-1	TRBJ2-3	TRBD2
CASRRRRGDTGELFF	NA	TRBV2	TRBJ2-2	NA
CASSPTGGHNEKLFF	NA	TRBV4-1	TRBJ1-4	TRBD1
CASSRQGALNEQYF	many	TRBV3-1/TRBV3-2	TRBJ2-7	TRBD1
CASSQAFSPGYGYTF	once	TRBV4-1	TRBJ1-2	NA
CASRLQGFGNQPQHF	NA	TRBV28	TRBJ1-5	NA
CASSPLPRPQHF	NA	TRBV28	TRBJ1-5	NA
CASSLSGGVTEAFF	few	TRBV7-3	TRBJ1-1	TRBD1
CASSEQGTRTDTQYF	NA	TRBV2	TRBJ2-3	NA
CASSSGDYTEAFF	NA	TRBV5-1	TRBJ1-1	NA
CASTTGSSYGYTF	NA	TRBV6-5	TRBJ1-2	NA
CASRPDRVQGAKHSNQPQHF	NA	TRBV21-1	TRBJ1-5	NA
CASRSQGGTEAFF	few	TRBV7-3	TRBJ1-1	NA
CASSVVPSPNWGQSWGYTF	NA	TRBV9	TRBJ1-2	NA
CASSSTTGYNEQFF	NA	TRBV7-9	TRBJ2-1	NA
CASTATDRVVSPLHF	NA	TRBV6-5	TRBJ1-6	TRBD1